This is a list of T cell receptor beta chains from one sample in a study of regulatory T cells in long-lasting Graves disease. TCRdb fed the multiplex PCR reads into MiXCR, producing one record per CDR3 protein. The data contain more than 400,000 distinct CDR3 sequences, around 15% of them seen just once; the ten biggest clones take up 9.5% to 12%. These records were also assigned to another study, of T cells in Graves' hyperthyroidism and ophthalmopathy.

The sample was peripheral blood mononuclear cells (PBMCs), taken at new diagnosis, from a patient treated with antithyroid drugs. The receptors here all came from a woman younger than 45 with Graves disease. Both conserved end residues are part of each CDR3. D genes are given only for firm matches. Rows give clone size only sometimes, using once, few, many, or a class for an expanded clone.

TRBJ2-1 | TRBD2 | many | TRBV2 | TGTGCCAGCAGTGAAGAAGCTAGCGGGAGCAATGAGCAGTTCTTC | CASSEEASGSNEQFF
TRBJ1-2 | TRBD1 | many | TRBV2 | TGTGCCAGCAGTGTAGACAGGGGGCAAGGCTACACCTTC | CASSVDRGQGYTF
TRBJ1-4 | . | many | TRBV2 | TGTGCCAAAGGGATTAATGAAAAACTGTTTTTT | CAKGINEKLFF
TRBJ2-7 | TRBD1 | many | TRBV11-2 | TGTGCCAGCAGAGATCCAGGGGGAACTACCTACGAGCAGTACTTC | CASRDPGGTTYEQYF
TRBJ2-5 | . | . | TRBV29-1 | TGCAGCGTTGCTCTCCTGAGGGGCCAAGAGACCCAGTACTTC | CSVALLRGQETQYF
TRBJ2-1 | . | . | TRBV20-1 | TGCAGTGCTAGCCACTCGCGGCTCGCCCGAGCGGCCAATGAGCAGTTCTTC | CSASHSRLARAANEQFF
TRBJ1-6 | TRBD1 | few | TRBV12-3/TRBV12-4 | TGTGCCAGCAGAACAGGGGGCTCTTTTAATTCACCCCTCCACTTT | CASRTGGSFNSPLHF
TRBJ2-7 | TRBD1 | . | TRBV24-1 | TGTGCCACCAGTGACTCCCGCGGGACAGGGTCATACGAGCAGTACTTC | CATSDSRGTGSYEQYF
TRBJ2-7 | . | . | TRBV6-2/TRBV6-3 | TGTGCCAGCAGTTACTCTGGTGAGGCCTACGAGCAGTACTTC | CASSYSGEAYEQYF
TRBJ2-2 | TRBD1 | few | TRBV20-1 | TGCAGCGAGGACAGGGAGGCCGGGGAGCTGTTTTTT | CSEDREAGELFF
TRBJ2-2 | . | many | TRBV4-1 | TGCGCCAGCAGCCAAGATTGGATAACCGGGGAGCTGTTTTTT | CASSQDWITGELFF
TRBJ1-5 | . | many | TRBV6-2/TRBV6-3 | TGTGCCAGCATGGACAGAGGTAATCAGCCCCAGCATTTT | CASMDRGNQPQHF
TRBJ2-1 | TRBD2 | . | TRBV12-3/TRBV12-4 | TGTGCCAGCAACTTCAGGGCCCGGACTAGCTTTTACAATGAGCAGTTCTTC | CASNFRARTSFYNEQFF
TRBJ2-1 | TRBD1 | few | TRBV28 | TGTGCCAGCAGTTCTGACAGGGTTTTCTACAATGAGCAGTTCTTC | CASSSDRVFYNEQFF
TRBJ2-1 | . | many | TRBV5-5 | TGTGCCAGCAGCTTCGAGGGCAGAAGGAGCTCCTACAATGAGCAGTTCTTC | CASSFEGRRSSYNEQFF
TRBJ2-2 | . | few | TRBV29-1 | TGCAGCGTTGAAGAGGCGACAGGCGGGGAGCTGTTTTTT | CSVEEATGGELFF
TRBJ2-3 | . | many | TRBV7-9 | TGTGCCAGCAGCTTAGAAACGAGCCTCCTCCCAGATACGCAGTATTTT | CASSLETSLLPDTQYF
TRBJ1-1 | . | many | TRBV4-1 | TGCGCCAGCAGCCAAGATGCAGCGAACACTGAAGCTTTCTTT | CASSQDAANTEAFF
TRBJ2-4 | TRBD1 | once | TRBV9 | TGTGCCAGCAAAAAGCCTAGGGGGCCAGGCAAAAACATTCAGTACTTC | CASKKPRGPGKNIQYF
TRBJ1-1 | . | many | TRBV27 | TGTGCCAGCAGTTTGCAGCCCCTCAGGGGCGGTGAAGCTTTCTTT | CASSLQPLRGGEAFF
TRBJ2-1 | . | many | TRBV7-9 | TGTGCCAGCAGCTTAGCCCGGAGGGCCTCCTACAATGAGCAGTTCTTC | CASSLARRASYNEQFF
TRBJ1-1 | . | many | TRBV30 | TGTGCCTGGAAGGTGGACAGTCTGAACACTGAAGCTTTCTTT | CAWKVDSLNTEAFF
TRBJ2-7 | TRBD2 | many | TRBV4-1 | TGCGCCAGCAGCCAAGATCGACTAGCGGAGACCTACGAGCAGTACTTC | CASSQDRLAETYEQYF
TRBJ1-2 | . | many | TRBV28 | TGTGCCAGCAGTTTATTAGGCGCGGACTATGGCTACACCTTC | CASSLLGADYGYTF
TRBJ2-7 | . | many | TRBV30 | TGTGCCTGGAGTGTAAGCCAGGGCCACGAGCAGTACTTC | CAWSVSQGHEQYF
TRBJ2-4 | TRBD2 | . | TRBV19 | TGTGCCAGTAGCCCCAACCACCCGAGGACTAGCGGGCTAGCCAAAAACATTCAGTACTTC | CASSPNHPRTSGLAKNIQYF
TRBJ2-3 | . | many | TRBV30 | TGTGCCTGGAGTGTACCAGGGGCTAGCACAGATACGCAGTATTTT | CAWSVPGASTDTQYF
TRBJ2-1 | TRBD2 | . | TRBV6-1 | TGTGCCAGCAGCCCTTCCGGCGGGAGGGCGTTAGAGCAGTTCTTC | CASSPSGGRALEQFF
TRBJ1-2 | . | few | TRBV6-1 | TGTGCCAGCAGTGAAGGGGGGGGGTCCTACTATGGCTACACCTTC | CASSEGGGSYYGYTF
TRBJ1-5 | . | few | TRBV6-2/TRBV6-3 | TGTGCCAGCGGTTACTCGGGAATGGGCAATCAGCCCCAGCATTTT | CASGYSGMGNQPQHF
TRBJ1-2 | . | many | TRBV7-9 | TGTGCCAGCACCCAGGACGGAAACTATGGCTACACCTTC | CASTQDGNYGYTF
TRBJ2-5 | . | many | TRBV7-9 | TGTGCCAGCAGCACTGACGGGGAGGAGACCCAGTACTTC | CASSTDGEETQYF
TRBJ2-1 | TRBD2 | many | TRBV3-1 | TGTGCCAGCAGCCAAGATCAGGGACTAGCGGGAGGAAGTGAGCAGTTCTTC | CASSQDQGLAGGSEQFF
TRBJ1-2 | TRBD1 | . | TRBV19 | TGTGCCAGTAGTAGGAGACAGGGCGCGGACTTCTATGGCTACACCTTC | CASSRRQGADFYGYTF
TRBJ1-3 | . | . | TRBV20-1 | TGCAGTGCTGGGGGGTTTATGGGAAACACCATATATTTT | CSAGGFMGNTIYF
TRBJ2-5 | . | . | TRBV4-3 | TGCGCCAGCAGCCAAGAAGCGTCCGGGGCAGAGACCCAGTACTTC | CASSQEASGAETQYF
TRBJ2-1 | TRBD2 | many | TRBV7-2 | TGTGCCAGCAGCTTTTCTAGCGGGGGTTACAATGAGCAGTTCTTC | CASSFSSGGYNEQFF
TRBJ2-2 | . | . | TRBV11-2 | TGTGCCAGCAGCCAAACCATGGACTTCACCGGGGAGCTGTTTTTT | CASSQTMDFTGELFF
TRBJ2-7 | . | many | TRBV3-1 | TGTGCCAGCAGTCGATCCAGGACCCAAGACTACGAGCAGTACTTC | CASSRSRTQDYEQYF
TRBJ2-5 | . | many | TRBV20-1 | TGCAGTGCTAGCCCTACAGGGATCCAAGAGACCCAGTACTTC | CSASPTGIQETQYF
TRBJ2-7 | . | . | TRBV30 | TGTGCCTGGACAACAGGGCGCTCCTACGAGCAGTACTTC | CAWTTGRSYEQYF
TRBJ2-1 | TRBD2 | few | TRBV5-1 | TGCGCCAGCAGCTCCGTGGCGGGAGCCCACAATGAGCAGTTCTTC | CASSSVAGAHNEQFF
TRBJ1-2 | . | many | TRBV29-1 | TGCAGCGTCGACGCGGACGGCTACACCTTC | CSVDADGYTF
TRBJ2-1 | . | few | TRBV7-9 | TGTGCCAGCAGCCCCCGGAGCCCCAGGGTCTACAATGAGCAGTTCTTC | CASSPRSPRVYNEQFF
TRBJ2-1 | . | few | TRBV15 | TGTGCCACCAGCAGAGATCGCGGGCCGGGTGAGCAGTTCTTC | CATSRDRGPGEQFF
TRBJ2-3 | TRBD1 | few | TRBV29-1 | TGCAGCGTCTACTGGACAGGGGGCTCAGATACGCAGTATTTT | CSVYWTGGSDTQYF
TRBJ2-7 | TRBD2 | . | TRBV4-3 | TGCGCCAGCAGCCAAGATCTAGGACTAGGGAAGTACTTC | CASSQDLGLGKYF
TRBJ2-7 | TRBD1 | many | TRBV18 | TGTGCCAGCTCAGCCGGGACAGGGTACGAGCAGTACTTC | CASSAGTGYEQYF
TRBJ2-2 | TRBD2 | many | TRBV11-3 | TGTGCCAGCAGCTTCTCGGGAGGGCCGCCCGGGGAGCTGTTTTTT | CASSFSGGPPGELFF
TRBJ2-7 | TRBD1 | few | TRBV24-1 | TGTGCCACCAGTGACCCTAGACAGGGGGCTTACGAGCAGTACTTC | CATSDPRQGAYEQYF
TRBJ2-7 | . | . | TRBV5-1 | TGCGCCAGCAGCTTGGGAGCGCCCTTTGAGCAGTACTTC | CASSLGAPFEQYF
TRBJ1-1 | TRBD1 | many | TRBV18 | TGTGCCAGCTCACCGATGGACAGGGGAACTGAAGCTTTCTTT | CASSPMDRGTEAFF
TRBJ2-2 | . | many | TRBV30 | TGTGCCTGGCGGAACACCGGGGAGCTGTTTTTT | CAWRNTGELFF
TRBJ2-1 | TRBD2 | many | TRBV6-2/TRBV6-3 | TGTGCCAGCAGGGGAGGCATAGGGACTAGCGGGAGTAGGGAGCAGTTCTTC | CASRGGIGTSGSREQFF
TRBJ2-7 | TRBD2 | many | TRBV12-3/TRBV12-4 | TGTGCCAGCAGTAAACTAGCGGGAGCAGACTACGAGCAGTACTTC | CASSKLAGADYEQYF